The 29 T cell receptor beta chains reported below all come from one sample, sequenced in a study of CD8+ T cells in alopecia areata. cDNA serving as the sequencing template came from extracted, reverse transcribed RNA. Sequenced by immunoSEQ multiplex PCR; TCRdb stores in-frame clones only, minus some. The table records a few hundred thousand clones, under 40% of them present only once. Specified treatment: oral pan-JAK inhibitor, 5-10 mg twice daily. Sequenced material: CD4+ T cells sorted from blood, taken around week 34, from a patient treated with tofacitinib. The receptors derive from a human donor with alopecia areata.

The CDR3 DNA sequence: TGCGCCAGCGCCGCGGGATCCTACAATGAGCAGTTCTTC. Its protein is CASAAGSYNEQFF. The chain is built from TRBV5-1 and TRBJ2-1; D possibly corresponds to TRBD2 (6 bases). CDR1 and CDR2 from the germline V gene are SGHRS and YFSETQ. CDR3 length equals 13 residues. The V gene lost 7 bases and the J gene lost 1 base, with 9 bases spanning the gap.

This clone was counted only a few times. This chain joins TRBV28 and TRBJ2-7; 8 bases fit TRBD2. The CDR3 runs to 12 residues. J was trimmed by 6 bases and V by 4 bases; bases with no gene match: 2. Germline V gene sequence: CDR1 MDHEN, CDR2 SYDVKM. As DNA, the CDR3 is TGTGCCAGCAGTTCCGGACTAGCCGAGCAGTACTTC. Its translation: CASSSGLAEQYF.

This chain connects TRBV18 to TRBJ1-2; 7 positions match TRBD1. Germline V gives CDR1 KGHSH, CDR2 LQKENI. V lost 2 bases, J lost 0 bases, and 0 bases stayed unmatched. The CDR3 sequence is 14 residues long. The DNA of the CDR3 is TGTGCCAGCTCACCAGGACAGGCTAACTATGGCTACACCTTC. Translated: CASSPGQANYGYTF.

This clone was counted between two and nine times. This chain links TRBV19 with TRBJ2-3, with unresolved D. The CDR3 is 12 amino acids. The V gene lost 5 bases and the J gene lost 6 bases, with 9 bases spanning the gap. The germline gives CDR1 LNHDA, CDR2 SQIVND (reference sequence). This CDR3 is CASSPAGDTQYF. CDR3 DNA sequence: TGTGCCAGTAGTCCCGCCGGCGATACGCAGTATTTT. The complete variable domain, with remaining parts taken from reference TRBV19 and TRBJ2-3, reads DGGITQSPKYLFRKEGQNVTLSCEQNLNHDAMYWYRQDPGQGLRLIYYSQIVNDFQKGDIAEGYSVSREKKESFPLTVTSAQKNPTAFYLCASSPAGDTQYFGPGTRLTVL.

The J gene is TRBJ2-1, the V gene TRBV7-2; no clear D gene. The germline V gene encodes CDR1 SGHTA and CDR2 FQGNSA. V was shortened by 3 bases and J by 2 bases, with 11 bases between the two germline ends. The CDR3 is made up of 15 amino acids. CDR3 protein: CASSFGYQTYNEQFF. The CDR3 coding sequence is TGTGCCAGCAGCTTCGGGTACCAGACCTACAATGAGCAGTTCTTC. The full variable domain, completed using reference TRBV7-2 and TRBJ2-1, is GAGVSQSPSNKVTEKGKDVELRCDPISGHTALYWYRQSLGQGLEFLIYFQGNSAPDKSGLPSDRFSAERTGGSVSTLTIQRTQQEDSAVYLCASSFGYQTYNEQFFGPGTRLTVL.

This clone was recorded a few times. V usage is TRBV18 and J usage is TRBJ2-7; D not certain. V lost 3 bases and J 4 bases, leaving 4 bases between the germline ends. Germline CDR1 is KGHSH and CDR2 is LQKENI. This CDR3 contains 11 residues. The CDR3 DNA is TGTGCCAGCTCACCCCAGTACGAGCAGTACTTC. Translating it yields CASSPQYEQYF.

This clone was picked up a small number of times. The chain links TRBV23-1 to TRBJ2-7; D might be TRBD2 (6 bases). TRBV23-1 is annotated as an ORF whose role is uncertain. V shed 0 bases and J shed 2 bases, with 14 bases lying between them. The CDR3 extends over 16 amino acids. CDR3 coding DNA: TGCGCCAGCAGTCAATCGGAGAGGACGGGGGCCTACGAGCAGTACTTC. Residues: CASSQSERTGAYEQYF.

The chain uses TRBV23-1 and TRBJ1-2; the D gene is possibly TRBD1 (6 bases). TRBV23-1 is an ORF; its function is uncertain. CDR3 length: 14 residues. The V and J ends lost 1 base and 2 bases respectively, with 8 bases between them. In DNA, the CDR3 is TGCGCCAGCAGTCAATGGACAGCCAACTATGGCTACACCTTC. It translates to CASSQWTANYGYTF.

V usage is TRBV5-1 and J usage is TRBJ2-2; D is perhaps TRBD2 (5 bases). The CDR3 runs to 15 residues. CDR1 SGHRS and CDR2 YFSETQ come from the germline V gene. V was trimmed by 0 bases and J by 2 bases, leaving 8 bases between them. For the CDR3, the DNA is TGCGCCAGCAGCTTGGCGGGGTTCAACACCGGGGAGCTGTTTTTT. Its translation: CASSLAGFNTGELFF.

The chain uses TRBV29-1 and TRBJ1-2, with no clear D. With 5 bases removed from V and 2 bases from J, the gap between germline ends came to 12 bases. The germline gives CDR1 SQVTM, CDR2 ANQGSEA. The CDR3 is 13 residues long. The DNA of the CDR3 is TGCAGCGTTTATGGGCAGAACAACTATGGCTACACCTTC. This encodes CSVYGQNNYGYTF.

The chain employs TRBV6-1 and TRBJ1-6, with a weak D call TRBD1 (5 bases). Trimming cost V 7 bases and J 10 bases, with 17 bases left between them. The CDR3 runs to 14 residues. The germline V gene encodes CDR1 MNHNS and CDR2 SASEGT. The CDR3 nucleotides read TGTGCCAGCACCCGAGTCGGGGGTTCATCACCCCTCCACTTT. Amino acids: CASTRVGGSSPLHF.

This clone turned up a few times. V usage is TRBV25-1 and J usage is TRBJ2-1, with 7 bases matching TRBD2. V was clipped by 2 bases and J by 9 bases; unmatched bases: 10. The CDR3 covers 15 residues. CDR1 is MGHDK and CDR2 is SYGVNS in the germline V gene. The CDR3 DNA follows: TGTGCCAGCAGTGAAGCGGGAGCCCGTGAGGGTGAGCAGTTCTTC. Translating gives CASSEAGAREGEQFF.

J is TRBJ2-7 and V is TRBV27, with 7 bases matching TRBD2. Per the germline V gene, CDR1 is MNHEY and CDR2 is SMNVEV (reference sequence). The junction had 13 bases not matched to a gene; V was cut back by 2 bases and J by 6 bases. The length of the CDR3 is 16 residues. CDR3 in DNA: TGTGCCAGCAGTTTAACCCCCGCGGGCCCGGGGGGCGAGCAGTACTTC. This sequence encodes CASSLTPAGPGGEQYF.

Only a few counts were recorded for this clone. The chain links TRBV7-3 to TRBJ2-1, with 9 bases identical to TRBD2. V lost 2 bases and J lost 7; bases outside the gene matches: 6. Germline CDR1 is SGHTA and CDR2 is FQGTGA. The CDR3 loop spans 15 amino acids. CDR3 sequence reads: CASSLDGLAGNEQFF. The DNA of the CDR3 is TGTGCCAGCAGCTTAGATGGGCTAGCGGGAAATGAGCAGTTCTTC.

The chain links TRBV14 to TRBJ1-6; D is undetermined. Trimming pared 0 bases from V and 7 bases from J, leaving 13 bases between. This CDR3 comprises 16 residues. Germline V gene lookup returns CDR1 SGHDN and CDR2 FVKESK. The CDR3 nucleotides are TGTGCCAGCAGCCAAGATCTTGGGGTGGGGAATTCACCCCTCCACTTT. Translating gives CASSQDLGVGNSPLHF.

This chain's CDR3 is CSVGSSGGAGTDTQYF. The CDR3 DNA follows: TGCAGCGTTGGTAGTAGCGGGGGGGCTGGCACAGATACGCAGTATTTT. The J gene is TRBJ2-3, the V gene TRBV29-1, with 11 bases that match TRBD2. The CDR3 length is 16 residues. With 4 bases clipped from V and 1 base from J, the junction kept 7 bases outside the gene matches. Germline lookup yields CDR1 SQVTM and CDR2 ANQGSEA.

This clone was observed a single time. This sequence joins TRBV30 and TRBJ1-1; D remains ambiguous. V was cut by 0 bases and J by 2 bases, with 10 bases left in between. In germline, CDR1 is GTSNPN, CDR2 SVGIG (reference sequence). CDR3 size: 14 residues. Here the CDR3 reads CAWSVPGFNTEAFF. CDR3 DNA: TGTGCCTGGAGTGTACCTGGGTTCAACACTGAAGCTTTCTTT.

V gene TRBV30 combines with J gene TRBJ1-2, with D possibly TRBD1 on 5 matching bases. The CDR3 loop spans 13 amino acids. V was trimmed by 0 bases and J by 8 bases, leaving 13 bases between them. Germline lookup yields CDR1 GTSNPN and CDR2 SVGIG (reference sequence). Here the CDR3 reads CAWSVIGAGGYTF. Here the CDR3 DNA reads TGTGCCTGGAGTGTAATAGGGGCCGGGGGCTACACCTTC. Full variable domain (remainder filled in from reference TRBV30 and TRBJ1-2): SQTIHQWPATLVQPVGSPLSLECTVEGTSNPNLYWYRQAAGRGLQLLFYSVGIGQISSEVPQNLSASRPQDRQFILSSKKLLLSDSGFYLCAWSVIGAGGYTFGSGTRLTVV.

The chain carries TRBV7-6 and TRBJ1-2; D perhaps matches TRBD1 (5 bases). Germline lookup yields CDR1 SGHVS and CDR2 FNYEAQ. Trimming pared 2 bases from V and 0 bases from J, leaving 13 bases between. CDR3 size: 16 residues. CDR3: CASSLTLGGANYGYTF. The CDR3 DNA is TGTGCCAGCAGCTTAACCCTTGGGGGAGCTAACTATGGCTACACCTTC.

This clone was counted a few times. The chain has TRBV5-1 and TRBJ2-1; no clear D. Germline V gene lookup returns CDR1 SGHRS and CDR2 YFSETQ. V lost 0 bases to trimming and J lost 7 bases, with 5 bases between them. This CDR3 spans 12 amino acids. The CDR3: CASSLVANEQFF. CDR3 bases: TGCGCCAGCAGCTTGGTGGCGAATGAGCAGTTCTTC.

The chain is built from TRBV7-9 and TRBJ1-5; possible D gene TRBD1, 5 bases. Germline V gene lookup returns CDR1 SEHNR and CDR2 FQNEAQ (reference sequence). The CDR3 is made up of 14 amino acids. The V end was cut by 2 bases, the J end by 7 bases, with 12 bases between. DNA of the CDR3: TGTGCCAGCAGCTTAACAGACAGTTGGCAGCCCCAGCATTTT. Protein sequence: CASSLTDSWQPQHF.

This clone showed up just once. The chain couples TRBV6-6 to TRBJ2-7, with D perhaps given as TRBD1 or TRBD2 (6 bases each). Trimming pared 2 bases from V and 7 bases from J, leaving 18 bases between. The CDR3 sequence is 15 residues long. Germline lookup yields CDR1 MNHNY and CDR2 SVGAGI (reference sequence). CDR3 sequence reads: CASSYPDRRVGEQYF. The CDR3 bases are TGTGCCAGCAGTTACCCCGACAGGAGGGTAGGGGAGCAGTACTTC.

The chain links TRBV11-2 to TRBJ2-5; no definite D call. From germline, CDR1 is SGHAT and CDR2 FQNNGV. The CDR3 totals 14 residues. V dropped 2 bases and J dropped 5 bases, with 12 bases sitting between them. In DNA, the CDR3 is TGTGCCAGCAGCTTAAGCCTTGGCCAGGAGACCCAGTACTTC. It translates to CASSLSLGQETQYF.

The rearrangement joins TRBV19 to TRBJ2-7, with D tentatively TRBD1 (6 bases). The CDR3 loop spans 12 amino acids. V lost 9 bases to trimming and J lost 3 bases, with 12 bases between them. Germline V gives CDR1 LNHDA, CDR2 SQIVND (reference sequence). The CDR3 bases are TGTGCCAGCCGGGACAACTACTACGAGCAGTACTTC. The encoded protein is CASRDNYYEQYF.

The V and J genes are TRBV5-1 and TRBJ2-2; D remains unclear. The CDR3 runs to 15 residues. Between the trimmed V and J ends, which lost 0 bases and 0 bases, there was a span of 6 bases. Germline CDR1 is SGHRS and CDR2 is YFSETQ. Here the CDR3 DNA reads TGCGCCAGCAGCTTGGCTAGGACGAACACCGGGGAGCTGTTTTTT. This sequence encodes CASSLARTNTGELFF.

This clone was seen more than once but under ten times. This chain joins TRBV29-1 and TRBJ1-1; no clear D. This CDR3 contains 12 residues. V shed 4 bases and J shed 11 bases, with 17 bases lying between them. Germline-derived CDR1 and CDR2 are SQVTM and ANQGSEA. CDR3 sequence reads: CSVGRDLDGAFF. In DNA, the CDR3 is TGCAGCGTTGGAAGGGATCTGGACGGGGCTTTCTTT.

In DNA, the CDR3 is TGCAGCGTTGGCCGTAGACTAGCGGGGCCATACAATGAGCAGTTCTTC. Amino acid sequence: CSVGRRLAGPYNEQFF. This chain links TRBV29-1 with TRBJ2-1; 11 bases align to TRBD2. The CDR3 extends over 16 amino acids. V shed 4 bases and J 4 bases; nucleotides not matched to a gene: 9. Germline assignment: CDR1 SQVTM and CDR2 ANQGSEA.

The chain combines TRBV7-6 with TRBJ1-2; D is possibly TRBD1 (6 bases). Germline V gene sequence: CDR1 SGHVS, CDR2 FNYEAQ. CDR3 length: 13 amino acids. Trimming pared 5 bases from V and 4 bases from J, leaving 11 bases between. Here the CDR3 reads CASSPHRAYGYTF. CDR3 coding DNA: TGTGCCAGCAGCCCCCACAGGGCCTATGGCTACACCTTC. The complete variable domain, with remaining parts taken from reference TRBV7-6 and TRBJ1-2, reads GAGVSQSPRYKVTKRGQDVALRCDPISGHVSLYWYRQALGQGPEFLTYFNYEAQQDKSGLPNDRFSAERPEGSISTLTIQRTEQRDSAMYRCASSPHRAYGYTFGSGTRLTVV.

This clone was seen only a few times. V usage is TRBV5-1 and J usage is TRBJ2-5; D may be TRBD1 (5 bases). The CDR3 runs to 14 residues. Germline V lookup: CDR1 SGHRS, CDR2 YFSETQ. V was shortened by 2 bases and J by 1 base, with 9 bases between the two germline ends. In DNA, the CDR3 is TGCGCCAGCAGCTTTGGGGCCCTCCAAGAGACCCAGTACTTC. Its translation: CASSFGALQETQYF.